The clone carrying this T cell receptor (beta chain) appeared a single time. The data derive from a study of blood T cell repertoires in COVID-19. Study-level background: Sample material is recorded as cDNA or gDNA derived from T cells, B-cell-depleted T cells, or PBMCs.

One Seattle source followed patients from active infection through their disease course. The CDR3 has 15 residues. The V and J ends lost 4 bases and 0 bases respectively, with 13 bases between them. Germline V gene sequence: CDR1 LGHDT, CDR2 YNNKEL (reference sequence). Methods used by the authors: Reference gene primer amplification gave nucleated cell count estimates. The data were produced by immunoSEQ multiplex PCR, yet TCRdb's version contains in-frame clones alone and is incomplete. V and J calls and clone size are as listed in that table; D and trimming were resolved from the DNA. The table includes around 440,000 clones, about nine tenths detected once.

The clonotype originates from a woman aged 45 to 65 with COVID-19, enrolled during active disease. Sequenced: peripheral blood. The gene calls are TRBV3-1 (or the pseudogene TRBV3-2) and TRBJ2-7; a weak D match, TRBD2 (5 bases). CDR3 residues: CASSRTSGFSYEQYF. In DNA form, the CDR3 reads TGTGCCAGCAGCCGCACTTCGGGGTTCTCCTACGAGCAGTACTTC.